One sample yielded the 14 T cell receptor beta chains listed below, sequenced in a study of blood T cell repertoires in COVID-19. TCRdb's copy holds only in-frame clones and misses some; the assay was immunoSEQ multiplex PCR. Of over 85,000 clones listed, 84% are singletons. Sequences were obtained from peripheral blood. All receptors come from a man in his forties with active or convalescent COVID-19.

The chain is built from TRBV14 and TRBJ1-3; 10 nucleotides agree with TRBD1. Germline lookup yields CDR1 SGHDN and CDR2 FVKESK. With 2 bases clipped from V and 4 bases from J, the junction kept 11 bases outside the gene matches. The CDR3 contains 18 residues. CDR3 sequence reads: CASSQPGQGFPFGNTIYF. DNA for the CDR3: TGTGCCAGCAGCCAACCGGGACAGGGGTTTCCCTTCGGAAACACCATATATTTT.

This chain connects TRBV2 to TRBJ1-5; D might be TRBD1 (5 bases). Germline CDR1 is SNHLY and CDR2 is FYNNEI. With 1 base removed from V and 1 base from J, the gap between germline ends came to 5 bases. This CDR3 spans 14 amino acids. The CDR3 is CASSEEGSNQPQHF. The CDR3 DNA is TGTGCCAGCAGTGAAGAGGGGAGCAATCAGCCCCAGCATTTT.

The chain employs TRBV3-1 (or the pseudogene TRBV3-2) and TRBJ1-6, with no clear D. Germline CDR1 reads LGHDT; CDR2 reads YNNKEL (reference sequence). This CDR3 region has 13 residues. V was clipped by 2 bases and J by 10 bases, with 9 bases between them. The CDR3 is CASSQSGYSPLHF. CDR3 coding DNA: TGTGCCAGCAGCCAATCAGGTTACTCACCCCTCCACTTT.

The V gene is TRBV7-9, the J gene TRBJ1-5, with 7 bases lining up with TRBD1. With 4 bases clipped from V and 4 bases from J, the junction kept 1 base outside the gene matches. Germline V gene lookup returns CDR1 SEHNR and CDR2 FQNEAQ (reference sequence). The CDR3 consists of 13 residues. CDR3: CASSSTGNQPQHF. CDR3 bases: TGTGCCAGCAGCTCGACAGGGAATCAGCCCCAGCATTTT.

In this sample, this clone turned up many times. The V call is TRBV7-2, the J call TRBJ2-7; the D gene is possibly TRBD2 (5 bases). V lost 5 bases, J lost 0 bases, and 11 bases lay in between. Germline V gene data show CDR1 as SGHTA and CDR2 as FQGNSA. The CDR3 covers 14 residues. The CDR3 loop is CASSTRTGSYEQYF. The CDR3 DNA follows: TGTGCCAGCAGCACCCGGACTGGCTCCTACGAGCAGTACTTC.

The rearrangement uses TRBV7-2 and TRBJ2-7; 12 nucleotides align to TRBD2. The germline gives CDR1 SGHTA, CDR2 FQGNSA. V trimming: 4 bases; J trimming: 4 bases; junction bases outside the gene matches: 5. CDR3 size: 15 residues. The CDR3 loop is CASSSPSGGVYEQYF. CDR3 sequence (DNA): TGTGCCAGCAGCTCCCCTAGCGGGGGGGTTTACGAGCAGTACTTC. Full variable domain (rest looked up from reference TRBV7-2 and TRBJ2-7): GAGVSQSPSNKVTEKGKDVELRCDPISGHTALYWYRQSLGQGLEFLIYFQGNSAPDKSGLPSDRFSAERTGGSVSTLTIQRTQQEDSAVYLCASSSPSGGVYEQYFGPGTRLTVT.

This clone was detected a few times. The J gene is TRBJ2-1, the V gene TRBV5-1; TRBD2 aligns across 7 bases. The germline CDR1 and CDR2 sequences are SGHRS and YFSETQ. Trimming at V came to 4 bases and at J to 2 bases, leaving 12 bases not matched to a gene. This CDR3 is built from 17 residues. The CDR3 bases are TGCGCCAGCAGCGAAGGGGCCGGGCTAGCGGCCTACAATGAGCAGTTCTTC. This sequence encodes CASSEGAGLAAYNEQFF.

The V and J genes are TRBV20-1 and TRBJ1-3, with D possibly being TRBD1 (5 bases). The V gene lost 3 bases and the J gene lost 2 bases, with 17 bases spanning the gap. This CDR3 is built from 16 residues. Germline V gene data show CDR1 as DFQATT and CDR2 as SNEGSKA (reference sequence). The CDR3 here is CSASRAGLSPGNTIYF. DNA of the CDR3: TGCAGTGCTAGTCGGGCAGGGTTGTCACCTGGAAACACCATATATTTT.

The chain joins TRBV30 to TRBJ2-1; weak D call: TRBD2 (5 bases). This CDR3 comprises 12 residues. From germline, CDR1 is GTSNPN and CDR2 SVGIG (reference sequence). Deletions cut 0 bases from V and 8 bases from J, with 8 bases between. CDR3 DNA sequence: TGTGCCTGGAGTGTAGGAGGATATGAGCAGTTCTTC. Protein sequence: CAWSVGGYEQFF.

V usage is TRBV7-6 and J usage is TRBJ2-1, with 9 positions matching TRBD2. The CDR3 spans 18 residues. Germline loops: CDR1 SGHVS, CDR2 FNYEAQ. V was clipped by 0 bases and J by 7 bases; unmatched bases: 13. This chain's CDR3 is CASSLAPPGAGGGNEQFF. The CDR3 DNA reads TGTGCCAGCAGCTTAGCGCCCCCCGGAGCGGGGGGTGGAAATGAGCAGTTCTTC.

The chain links TRBV4-3 to TRBJ2-7; weak D call: TRBD1 (6 bases). Germline assignment: CDR1 LGHNA and CDR2 YSLEER. The CDR3 has 15 residues. The V and J ends lost 0 bases and 6 bases respectively, with 15 bases between them. CDR3 sequence reads: CASSQEVHLGGEQYF. Written as DNA, the CDR3 is TGCGCCAGCAGCCAAGAGGTACACCTAGGGGGCGAGCAGTACTTC.

This chain links TRBV18 with TRBJ1-3, with D possibly matching TRBD1 (6 bases). The CDR3 is 20 residues long. V dropped 1 base and J dropped 0 bases, with 22 bases sitting between them. Germline lookup yields CDR1 KGHSH and CDR2 LQKENI. CDR3 sequence reads: CASSPQVLLRQASSGNTIYF. CDR3 bases: TGTGCCAGCTCACCACAAGTTTTATTGAGACAGGCGAGCTCTGGAAACACCATATATTTT.

This chain connects TRBV2 to TRBJ1-3, with TRBD1 identical over 7 bases. Trimming took 7 bases from V and 0 from J; bases not matched to a gene: 9. CDR1 and CDR2 from the germline V gene are SNHLY and FYNNEI. This CDR3 spans 16 amino acids. CDR3 in amino acids: CASKGTDLSSGNTIYF. For the CDR3, the DNA is TGTGCCAGCAAAGGGACAGACCTGAGCTCTGGAAACACCATATATTTT.

J is TRBJ2-2 and V is TRBV7-3; D remains ambiguous. Deletions cut 0 bases from V and 6 bases from J, with 8 bases between. The CDR3 spans 14 residues. CDR1 is SGHTA and CDR2 is FQGTGA in the germline V gene. CDR3 sequence: CASSLTRIPGELFF. CDR3 in DNA: TGTGCCAGCAGCTTAACGCGGATACCCGGGGAGCTGTTTTTT. The whole variable domain, remainder taken from reference TRBV7-3 and TRBJ2-2, is GAGVSQTPSNKVTEKGKYVELRCDPISGHTALYWYRQSLGQGPEFLIYFQGTGAADDSGLPNDRFFAVRPEGSVSTLKIQRTERGDSAVYLCASSLTRIPGELFFGEGSRLTVL.